This is a list of T cell receptor beta chains from one sample in a study of T-cell reconstitution after alpha-beta-depleted transplantation in children. TCRdb re-called the PCR reads with MiXCR, one entry per CDR3 protein. This table holds some 600,000 distinct CDR3 sequences, 15% to 20% found once. This specimen was PBMCs from the stem cell graft donor, taken from the stem cell graft. Source of these receptors: a human donor who donated a stem cell graft to a child with acute myeloid leukemia. The CDR3 runs from the conserved cysteine through the conserved F or W. D genes are given only for firm matches. Size tells how often a clone was seen (once, few, many) or the class of an expanded clone, and some rows leave it out.

.	TRBJ1-2	TRBV7-2	few	CASSFEASGFSGYTF	TGTGCCAGCAGCTTTGAGGCTTCAGGGTTTTCGGGCTACACCTTC
TRBD2	TRBJ2-1	TRBV7-2	many	CASSSQRGAVNEQFF	TGTGCCAGCAGCTCCCAGCGGGGGGCCGTCAATGAGCAGTTCTTC
.	TRBJ2-5	TRBV6-1	few	CASRRSGVRGETQYF	TGTGCCAGCAGGAGATCGGGAGTAAGGGGCGAGACCCAGTACTTC
.	TRBJ1-5	TRBV27	.	CAIQASRGANQPQHF	TGTGCCATACAAGCTTCACGGGGTGCCAATCAGCCCCAGCATTTT
.	TRBJ1-5	TRBV20-1	many	CSVRDRYNQPQHF	TGCAGTGTGAGAGACAGGTACAATCAGCCCCAGCATTTT
.	TRBJ1-1	TRBV20-1	.	CSAPTPSGNTEAFF	TGCAGTGCCCCTACTCCGTCGGGGAACACTGAAGCTTTCTTT
.	TRBJ1-5	TRBV20-1	few	CSARDRFGQGGNQPQHF	TGCAGTGCTAGAGATCGGTTTGGGCAGGGAGGCAATCAGCCCCAGCATTTT
.	TRBJ2-5	TRBV11-3	.	CASSPLSGGTQYF	TGTGCCAGCAGCCCACTCTCCGGGGGGACCCAGTACTTC
.	TRBJ2-3	TRBV29-1	many	CSFIRDREYF	TGCAGCTTCATCCGGGACCGCGAGTATTTT
TRBD2	TRBJ2-1	TRBV5-1	many	CASSADVPGGDPRNEQFF	TGCGCCAGCAGCGCCGATGTGCCGGGGGGGGACCCTAGGAATGAGCAGTTCTTC
TRBD2	TRBJ2-1	TRBV20-1	.	CSARDLSSGDVEQFF	TGCAGTGCTAGAGATTTGTCTAGCGGGGACGTTGAGCAGTTCTTC
TRBD1	TRBJ1-5	TRBV20-1	.	CSARLGQGRRQPQHF	TGCAGTGCCCGACTGGGACAGGGGCGTCGTCAGCCCCAGCATTTT
.	TRBJ2-2	TRBV5-1	.	CASSYHGMENTGELFF	TGCGCCAGCAGCTATCATGGGATGGAGAACACCGGGGAGCTGTTTTTT
.	TRBJ1-4	TRBV4-1	few	CASSPYSTVRSEKLFF	TGCGCCAGCAGCCCATATTCAACAGTACGATCTGAAAAACTGTTTTTT
.	TRBJ1-5	TRBV6-5	.	CASSYSSPNQPQHF	TGTGCCAGCAGTTACTCTAGCCCCAATCAGCCCCAGCATTTT
.	TRBJ1-3	TRBV12-3/TRBV12-4	many	CASSLDRGSGNTIYF	TGTGCCAGCAGTTTAGACAGAGGCTCTGGAAACACCATATATTTT
.	TRBJ1-5	TRBV20-1	many	CSATDRLYYQPQHF	TGCAGTGCCACAGACAGGCTCTACTATCAGCCCCAGCATTTT
.	TRBJ2-2	TRBV7-6	many	CASSSLEGTGELFF	TGTGCCAGCAGCTCCCTTGAGGGGACCGGGGAGCTGTTTTTT
TRBD2	TRBJ2-3	TRBV7-2	.	CASSPGGPFTDTQYF	TGTGCCAGCAGCCCGGGGGGGCCCTTCACAGATACGCAGTATTTT